Here is one TCR beta chain with its context. Its antigen is not identified. TCRdb re-called the 5' RACE reads, yielding one record per CDR3 amino acid sequence without DNA. Its table lists 300,000 to 500,000 distinct CDR3 sequences. These data originate in a study of T cells expressing NK-cell markers. On the study more broadly: Sequencing of TCR beta repertoires drew on sorted CD3+CD56+NKG2C+, CD3+CD56+NKG2C- and CD3+CD56-NKG2C+ T cells. Seven HCMV-seropositive donors and one seronegative donor made up the eight sequenced donors. General study points: In five or six donors, dominant NKG2C+ clonotypes were roughly 1.0-7.5% of CD8+ T cells. Four of the donors also had these clonotypes leading their CD3+CD56-NKG2C+ fraction.

Germline CDR1 and CDR2: SGHVS and FQNEAQ. The CDR3 sequence is 17 residues long. V gene TRBV7-8 combines with J gene TRBJ2-1; as DNA is missing, the TRBD2 call by TCRdb cannot be tested. Sequencing used blood T cells: a sorted CD56 or NKG2C T cell subset, CD4+ or CD8+ T cells, or bulk PBMC T cells (not recorded which). This receptor was taken from a woman aged 45-60 years in good health. The CDR3 protein is CASSLNRLAPSYNEQFF.